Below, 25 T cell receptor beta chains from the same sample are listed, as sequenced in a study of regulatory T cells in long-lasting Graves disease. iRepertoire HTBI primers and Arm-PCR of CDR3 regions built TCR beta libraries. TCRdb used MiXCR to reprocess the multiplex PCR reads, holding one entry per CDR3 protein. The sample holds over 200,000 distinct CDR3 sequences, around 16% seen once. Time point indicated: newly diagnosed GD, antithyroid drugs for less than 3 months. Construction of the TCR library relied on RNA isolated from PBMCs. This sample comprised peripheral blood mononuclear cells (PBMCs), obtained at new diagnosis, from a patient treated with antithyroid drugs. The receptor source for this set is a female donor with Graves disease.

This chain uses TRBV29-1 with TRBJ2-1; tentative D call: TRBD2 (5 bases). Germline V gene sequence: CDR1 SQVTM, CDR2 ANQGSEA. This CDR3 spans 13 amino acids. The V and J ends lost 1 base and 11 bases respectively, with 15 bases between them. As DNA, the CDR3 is TGCAGCGTTGAAGGGACTCCTGTTGGTAAGCAGTTCTTC. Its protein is CSVEGTPVGKQFF.

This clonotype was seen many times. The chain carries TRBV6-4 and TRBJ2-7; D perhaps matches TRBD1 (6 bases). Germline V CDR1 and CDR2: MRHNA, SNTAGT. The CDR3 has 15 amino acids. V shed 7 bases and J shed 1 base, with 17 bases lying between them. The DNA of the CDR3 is TGTGCCAGCACCCGGACAGAGCAAGCTTCCTACGAGCAGTACTTC. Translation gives CASTRTEQASYEQYF.

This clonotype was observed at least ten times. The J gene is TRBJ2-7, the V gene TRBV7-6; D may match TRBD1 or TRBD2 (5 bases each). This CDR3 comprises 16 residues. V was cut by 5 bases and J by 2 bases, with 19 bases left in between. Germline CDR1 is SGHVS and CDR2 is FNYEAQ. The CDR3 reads CASSPFPGAAPYEQYF. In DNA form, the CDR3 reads TGTGCCAGCAGCCCGTTCCCCGGGGCAGCGCCCTACGAGCAGTACTTC.

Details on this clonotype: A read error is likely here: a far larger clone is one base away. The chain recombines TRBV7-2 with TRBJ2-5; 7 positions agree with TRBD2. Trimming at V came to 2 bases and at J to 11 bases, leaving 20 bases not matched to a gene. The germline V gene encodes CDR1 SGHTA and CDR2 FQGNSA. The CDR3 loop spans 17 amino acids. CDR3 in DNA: TGTGCCAGCAGCTTAAGGCCCATGAGGGAGGGCGGCAATGAGCAGTACTTC. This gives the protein CASSLRPMREGGNEQYF.

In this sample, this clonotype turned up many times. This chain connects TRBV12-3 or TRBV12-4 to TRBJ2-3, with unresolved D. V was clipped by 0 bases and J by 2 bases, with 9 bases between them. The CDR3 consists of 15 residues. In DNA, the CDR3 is TGTGCCAGCAGTTTAGCGTGGCTGGTCACAGATACGCAGTATTTT. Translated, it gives CASSLAWLVTDTQYF.

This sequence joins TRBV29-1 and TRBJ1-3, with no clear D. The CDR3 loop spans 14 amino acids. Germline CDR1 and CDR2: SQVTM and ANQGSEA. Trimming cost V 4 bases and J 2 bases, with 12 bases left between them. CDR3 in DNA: TGCAGCGTTGGTGACCAAGTCACTGGAAACACCATATATTTT. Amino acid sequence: CSVGDQVTGNTIYF.

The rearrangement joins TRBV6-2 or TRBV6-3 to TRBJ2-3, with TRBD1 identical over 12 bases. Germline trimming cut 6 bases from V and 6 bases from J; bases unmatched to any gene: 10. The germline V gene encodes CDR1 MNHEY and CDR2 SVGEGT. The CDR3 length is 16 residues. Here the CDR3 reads CASSSPGQGAGDTQYF. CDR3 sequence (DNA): TGTGCCAGCAGCTCGCCGGGACAGGGGGCGGGGGATACGCAGTATTTT.

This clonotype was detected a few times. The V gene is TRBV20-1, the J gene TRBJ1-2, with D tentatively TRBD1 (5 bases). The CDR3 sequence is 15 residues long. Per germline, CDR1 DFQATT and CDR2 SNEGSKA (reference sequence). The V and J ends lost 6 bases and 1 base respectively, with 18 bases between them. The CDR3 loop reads CSATAPGPSNYGYTF. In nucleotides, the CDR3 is TGCAGTGCCACAGCTCCGGGACCAAGTAACTATGGCTACACCTTC.

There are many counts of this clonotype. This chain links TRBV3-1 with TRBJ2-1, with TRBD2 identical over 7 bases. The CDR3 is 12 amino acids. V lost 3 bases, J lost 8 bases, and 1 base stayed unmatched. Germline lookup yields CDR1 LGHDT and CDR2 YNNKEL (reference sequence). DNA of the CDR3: TGTGCCAGCAGCCAGCGGGAGCATGAGCAGTTCTTC. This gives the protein CASSQREHEQFF.

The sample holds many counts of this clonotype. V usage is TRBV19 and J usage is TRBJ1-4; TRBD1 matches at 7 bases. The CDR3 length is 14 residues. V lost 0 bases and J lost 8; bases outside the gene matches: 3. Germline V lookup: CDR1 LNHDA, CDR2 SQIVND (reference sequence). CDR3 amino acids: CASSIDRGGEKLFF. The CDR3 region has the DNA TGTGCCAGTAGTATAGATCGAGGGGGCGAAAAACTGTTTTTT. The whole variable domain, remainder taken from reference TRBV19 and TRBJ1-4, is DGGITQSPKYLFRKEGQNVTLSCEQNLNHDAMYWYRQDPGQGLRLIYYSQIVNDFQKGDIAEGYSVSREKKESFPLTVTSAQKNPTAFYLCASSIDRGGEKLFFGSGTQLSVL.

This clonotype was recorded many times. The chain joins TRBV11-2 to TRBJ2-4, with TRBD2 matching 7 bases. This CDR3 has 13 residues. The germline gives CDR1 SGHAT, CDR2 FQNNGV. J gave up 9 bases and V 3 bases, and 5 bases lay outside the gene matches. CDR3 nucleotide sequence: TGTGCCAGCAGCTTGGAACCGGGGGGCATTCAGTACTTC. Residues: CASSLEPGGIQYF.

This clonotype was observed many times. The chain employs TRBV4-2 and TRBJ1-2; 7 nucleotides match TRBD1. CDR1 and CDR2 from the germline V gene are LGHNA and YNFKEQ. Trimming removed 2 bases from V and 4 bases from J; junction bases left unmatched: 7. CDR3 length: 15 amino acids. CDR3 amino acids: CASSQLDRAPYGYTF. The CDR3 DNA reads TGTGCCAGCAGCCAACTCGACAGGGCCCCCTATGGCTACACCTTC.

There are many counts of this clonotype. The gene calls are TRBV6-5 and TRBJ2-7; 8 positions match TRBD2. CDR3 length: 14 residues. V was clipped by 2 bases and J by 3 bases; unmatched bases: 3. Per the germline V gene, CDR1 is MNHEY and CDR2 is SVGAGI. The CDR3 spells CASSYGTRLYEQYF. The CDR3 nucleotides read TGTGCCAGCAGTTACGGGACTAGGCTCTACGAGCAGTACTTC.

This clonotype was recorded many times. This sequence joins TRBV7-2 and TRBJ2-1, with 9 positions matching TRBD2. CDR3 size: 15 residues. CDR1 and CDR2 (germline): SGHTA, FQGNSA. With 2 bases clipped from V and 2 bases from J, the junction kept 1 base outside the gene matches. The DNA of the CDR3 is TGTGCCAGCAGCTTAATAGCGGGAGCCTACAATGAGCAGTTCTTC. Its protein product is CASSLIAGAYNEQFF.

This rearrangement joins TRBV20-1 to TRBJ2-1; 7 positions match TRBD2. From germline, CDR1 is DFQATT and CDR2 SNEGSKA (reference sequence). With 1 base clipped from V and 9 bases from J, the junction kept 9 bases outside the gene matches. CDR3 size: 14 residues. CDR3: CSARVGGSKSEQFF. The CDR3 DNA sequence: TGCAGTGCTAGAGTCGGCGGGAGCAAATCTGAGCAGTTCTTC.

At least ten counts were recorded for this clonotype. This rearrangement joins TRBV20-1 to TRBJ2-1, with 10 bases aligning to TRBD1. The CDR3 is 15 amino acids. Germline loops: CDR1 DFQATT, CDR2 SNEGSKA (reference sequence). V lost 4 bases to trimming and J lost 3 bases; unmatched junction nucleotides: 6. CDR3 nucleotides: TGCAGTGCTATTCCCTGGACAGGGGGCTACAATGAGCAGTTCTTC. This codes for CSAIPWTGGYNEQFF.

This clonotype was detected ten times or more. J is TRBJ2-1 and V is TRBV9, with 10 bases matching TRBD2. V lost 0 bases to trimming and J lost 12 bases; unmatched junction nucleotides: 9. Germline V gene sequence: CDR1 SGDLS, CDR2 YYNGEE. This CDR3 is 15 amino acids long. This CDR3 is CASSVAASGSQGQFF. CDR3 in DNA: TGTGCCAGCAGCGTAGCGGCTAGCGGGAGCCAGGGGCAGTTCTTC.

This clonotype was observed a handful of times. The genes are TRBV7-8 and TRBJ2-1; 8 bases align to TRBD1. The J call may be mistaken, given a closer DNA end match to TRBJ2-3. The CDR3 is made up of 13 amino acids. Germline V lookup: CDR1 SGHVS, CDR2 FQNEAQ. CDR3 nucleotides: TGTGCCAGCAGCGAAACCCCCGGACAGGGGCAGTATTTT. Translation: CASSETPGQGQYF.

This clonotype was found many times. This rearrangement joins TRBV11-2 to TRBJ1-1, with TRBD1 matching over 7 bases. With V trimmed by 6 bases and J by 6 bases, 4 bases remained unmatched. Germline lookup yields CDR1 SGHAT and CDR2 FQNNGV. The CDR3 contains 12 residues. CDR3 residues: CASSPQGAEAFF. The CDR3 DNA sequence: TGTGCCAGCAGTCCCCAGGGGGCTGAAGCTTTCTTT.

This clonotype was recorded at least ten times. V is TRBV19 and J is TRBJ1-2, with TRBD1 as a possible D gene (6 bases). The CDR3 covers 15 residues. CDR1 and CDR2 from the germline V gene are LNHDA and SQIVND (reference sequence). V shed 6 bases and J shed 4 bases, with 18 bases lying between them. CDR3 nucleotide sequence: TGTGCCAGTAGCCCCCTCCCAGGGGTTGGCTATGGCTACACCTTC. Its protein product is CASSPLPGVGYGYTF.

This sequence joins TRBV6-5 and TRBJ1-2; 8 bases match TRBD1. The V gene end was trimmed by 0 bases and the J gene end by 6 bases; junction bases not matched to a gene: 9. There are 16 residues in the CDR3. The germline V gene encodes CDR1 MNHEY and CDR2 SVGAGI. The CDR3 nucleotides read TGTGCCAGCAGTTACTCGAGGGGGCAGGGGGCGCATGGCTACACCTTC. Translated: CASSYSRGQGAHGYTF.

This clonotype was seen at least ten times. CDR3 bases: TGTGCCAGCGGGGGCGATAGCTCCTACGAGCAGTACTTC. Protein: CASGGDSSYEQYF. The chain combines TRBV2 with TRBJ2-7; D is possibly TRBD1 (6 bases). The V gene's germline CDR1 is SNHLY and CDR2 FYNNEI. The CDR3 length is 13 residues. Trimming took 8 bases from V and 0 from J, leaving 11 bases between them. The complete variable domain, with remaining parts taken from reference TRBV2 and TRBJ2-7, reads EPEVTQTPSHQVTQMGQEVILRCVPISNHLYFYWYRQILGQKVEFLVSFYNNEISEKSEIFDDQFSVERPDGSNFTLKIRSTKLEDSAMYFCASGGDSSYEQYFGPGTRLTVT.

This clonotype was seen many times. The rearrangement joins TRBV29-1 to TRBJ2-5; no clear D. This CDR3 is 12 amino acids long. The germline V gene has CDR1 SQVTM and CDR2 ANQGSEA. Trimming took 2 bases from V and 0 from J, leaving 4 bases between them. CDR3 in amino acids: CSVERNQETQYF. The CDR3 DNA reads TGCAGCGTTGAACGGAACCAAGAGACCCAGTACTTC.

CDR3 bases: TGTGCCAGCAGCCAAGGGGGTCTAGGCGGGGAAAAACTGTTTTTT. Protein sequence: CASSQGGLGGEKLFF. The V call is TRBV3-1, the J call TRBJ1-4; D not certain. CDR1 and CDR2 from the germline V gene are LGHDT and YNNKEL (reference sequence). The CDR3 is 15 amino acids. V gave up 1 base and J gave up 8 bases, with 14 bases separating them. Together with reference TRBV3-1 and TRBJ1-4, the CDR3 gives the full variable domain: DTAVSQTPKYLVTQMGNDKSIKCEQNLGHDTMYWYKQDSKKFLKIMFSYNNKELIINETVPNRFSPKSPDKAHLNLHINSLELGDSAVYFCASSQGGLGGEKLFFGSGTQLSVL.

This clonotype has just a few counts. The CDR3 DNA follows: TGTGCCAGCAGCCAAGAAGGCTCTGGAAACACCATATATTTT. Translated: CASSQEGSGNTIYF. The J gene is TRBJ1-3, the V gene TRBV4-2; D gene ambiguous. Trimming stripped 0 bases from V and 0 bases from J, with 3 bases between. The CDR3 runs 14 residues. CDR1 is LGHNA, CDR2 YNFKEQ, per germline.